The T cell receptor beta chain described here comes from a study of Graves' ophthalmopathy and Graves' hyperthyroidism. On the study more broadly: Upon initial diagnosis and before any treatment, peripheral blood was collected. Study observations and caveats: In blood, most expanded thyroid clonotypes above 0.001 frequency were also detected.

Comments on this clonotype: The target antigen is unknown.

Between the trimmed V and J ends, which lost 7 bases and 0 bases, there was a span of 10 bases. This CDR3 is 13 amino acids long. Germline V gives CDR1 MNHEY, CDR2 SVGEGT. Amplification targeted the TCR beta CDR3 regions, with RNA transcripts as the source material. Following a first-round RT-PCR that used HTBI primers, a second-round multiplex PCR was carried out. From the multiplex PCR reads, TCRdb called clonotypes with MiXCR, one entry per CDR3 protein. The sample includes almost 400,000 distinct CDR3 sequences, about 18% of them seen just once. The receptor was derived from a woman younger than 35 with Graves' ophthalmopathy. The chain employs TRBV6-2 or TRBV6-3 and TRBJ2-7; D unclear. The sequencing input was peripheral blood. The CDR3 region is CASTPKGSYEQYF. The DNA for the CDR3 is TGTGCCAGCACCCCCAAGGGCTCCTACGAGCAGTACTTC.